What follows describes a single T cell receptor beta chain. Many counts were recorded for this clone. Its antigen specificity is not known. No quality values exist for individual bases; no much larger clone is one base distant. No patient had received any treatment before thyroid surgery. Using T-cell receptor beta sequencing, the study looked back at clinical samples from patients collected from the early 2010s to the late 2010s. The entry originates in a study of metastatic and nonmetastatic thyroid tumors (dated by TCRdb to about 2020). Broadly, across the study: Repertoires from peripheral blood and from tumor or nodule tissue samples of malignant and benign thyroid patients were compared.

Spanning cysteine to phenylalanine, the CDR3 consists of 13 amino acids. The only DNA kept is the CDR3, 39 bases in frame from the first base. For CDR1 and CDR2, the germline V gene (reference sequence) lists MNHEY and SMNVEV. The junction carries 7 bases between V and J, which are trimmed by 2 bases and 8 bases respectively. General findings and caveats noted by the study authors: TCR beta diversity was reported as significantly higher in malignant tumors than in benign nodules, in both blood and tumor samples.

Libraries were prepared through PCR. Instrument on record: Illumina HiSeq 4000. High-throughput sequencing was used to profile the TCR beta-chain CDR3 region of each patient. Per the original workflow: CDR3 differences across clinicopathological groups were used to build a classifier for discriminating distant-metastatic papillary thyroid cancer patients. To measure repertoire diversity the researchers used the Shannon index, while the Morisita-Horn index served to gauge how similar the tumor and blood repertoires were. TCRdb cleaned the public reads at Q25 with fastp, built clones with MiXCR and kept in-frame beta chains. TCRdb's processing, not the authors' own work, is the source of the V and J calls. Within this sample are about 33,000 clones, with 15% to 20% of them counted one time only. The top ten clones comprise roughly 12% of the sample.

The receptor comes from a male donor with papillary thyroid cancer or a benign thyroid nodule (not recorded which). Some clones in this sample may be carry-over from other donors' samples. Sequenced input: blood. This chain joins TRBV27 to TRBJ1-6; no D gene call is confident. The DNA is TGTGCCAGCAGTTTACAATCTTATTCACCCCTCCACTTT. It codes for CASSLQSYSPLHF.